What follows is one T cell receptor beta chain and its context. This clonotype was recorded at least ten times. Its antigen is unknown. Base qualities are not at hand, and no much larger clone is one base apart. The data belong to a study of T cells in Graves' hyperthyroidism and ophthalmopathy (dated 2019 in TCRdb). Regarding the research as a whole: Peripheral blood samples were taken at the time of initial diagnosis, prior to any treatment. In about 6 Graves' hyperthyroidism patients, the study also compared T-cell repertoires from thyroid tissue with T-cell repertoires from blood. After blood sampling, hyperthyroidism patients were treated with methimazole at a starting dose of 30 mg daily, and ophthalmopathy patients were treated with high-dose intravenous methylprednisolone. A discovery cohort of about a hundred patients, roughly 40 with Graves' ophthalmopathy and about 58 with stable Graves' hyperthyroidism, was used to find distinguishing TCR V-J signatures. According to the paper, TCR Vbeta CDR3 sequencing was carried out on approximately 140 peripheral blood samples, which came from some 41 ophthalmopathy, around 75 hyperthyroidism and approximately 17 progressor patients. Prospective prediction of ophthalmopathy was tested in an independent validation cohort of 18 hyperthyroidism patients and 15 to 17 patients who later progressed to ophthalmopathy. The 85 to 100 discovery patients were divided at random into training and test sets in a 7:3 ratio. General findings and caveats noted by the study authors: During validation, the model predicted progression to ophthalmopathy a median of about 6.3 months ahead of onset, with roughly 65% sensitivity and more than 72% specificity. Ophthalmopathy was separated from stable hyperthyroidism by a 13 V-J signature model, with 87.88% sensitivity and about 81% specificity obtained in cross-validation and 80%/75% obtained in testing. Sample size was not statistically predetermined, and blinding of investigators to group allocation was not performed. Most expanded thyroid clonotypes (frequency above 0.001) were also found in blood, which suggests that blood repertoires may mirror thyroid immune responses.

Spanning cysteine to phenylalanine, the CDR3 consists of 17 amino acids. Solely the CDR3 DNA is kept, with 51 bases framed from the first base. The germline V gene supplies CDR1 SGHTA and CDR2 FQGNSA. Trimming takes 1 base from V and 0 bases from J, and the germline ends sit 13 bases apart. The TCR beta CDR3 regions were amplified from RNA transcripts. For the first round of RT-PCR on the TCR CDR3, the HTBI primer set was used together with the Qiagen OneStep RT-PCR kit. The libraries were constructed in a second round of multiplex PCR and then size-selected and purified. The libraries were sequenced on an Illumina HiSeq2000 using paired-end 100 bp reads. Regarding the original processing steps: SOAPnuke was used to process the raw data, removing reads that contained adapters or uncalled bases, had a mean Phred below 15, or lacked an exact match to the constant primer or identifier. COPE v1.2.5 was used to merge the high-quality paired reads, and each unique nucleotide sequence was defined as a clonotype. MiTCR v1.1 was used to align the clonotypes against IMGT TRBV, TRBD and TRBJ reference segments. Analysis was restricted to V-J combinations with a frequency above 0.0001, which covered about 99% of repertoires. A TCS score was defined as the ratio of F50 (clonal expansion) to E x V (chaos), with BLOSUM62-based TCRdist applied between CDR3 peptides within each V-J. Welch's t-statistics and random forest reduced 514 V-J features to 10 to 15, which were used in a naive Bayes classifier (R e1071). The raw public reads went through TCRdb reprocessing: fastp at Q25, MiXCR clone calling, in-frame beta chains kept. CDR3 protein sequences are deduplicated, and each keeps its most common genes and DNA. The V and J calls, along with clone size, are taken from TCRdb and not from the paper's own processing. The sample records 650,000 to 850,000 distinct CDR3 sequences, around a sixth of which are singletons. The top ten clones comprise around 15% of the sample.

The hyperthyroidism patients were between 18 and 65 years old and newly diagnosed, with a disease duration of less than 2 months. Patients with uncontrolled infections, other autoimmune diseases, pregnancy or lactation were excluded. Diagnoses relied on clinical symptoms, serum thyroxine and TRAb, thyroid ultrasound and orbital computed tomography. For progressor patients, blood was drawn at the first diagnosis of hyperthyroidism, before any ophthalmopathy symptoms had appeared. PBMCs were separated from approximately 9.9 ml of fresh peripheral blood using Ficoll-Paque density gradient centrifugation. Progressor patients were defined as those initially diagnosed with Graves' hyperthyroidism in whom ophthalmopathy developed during follow-up. Trizol reagent was used to extract total RNA, and RNA quality was then checked on an Agilent 2100 Bioanalyzer.

Material for sequencing was blood. The rearrangement joined TRBV7-2 to TRBJ1-5, with TRBD1 as a weak D call on 5 bases. The sequence derives from a woman aged 45-59 years with Graves' hyperthyroidism that later progressed to Graves' ophthalmopathy. CDR3 protein: CASSLGDRGYSNQPQHF. The base sequence is TGTGCCAGCAGCTTAGGCGACAGAGGTTATAGCAATCAGCCCCAGCATTTT.